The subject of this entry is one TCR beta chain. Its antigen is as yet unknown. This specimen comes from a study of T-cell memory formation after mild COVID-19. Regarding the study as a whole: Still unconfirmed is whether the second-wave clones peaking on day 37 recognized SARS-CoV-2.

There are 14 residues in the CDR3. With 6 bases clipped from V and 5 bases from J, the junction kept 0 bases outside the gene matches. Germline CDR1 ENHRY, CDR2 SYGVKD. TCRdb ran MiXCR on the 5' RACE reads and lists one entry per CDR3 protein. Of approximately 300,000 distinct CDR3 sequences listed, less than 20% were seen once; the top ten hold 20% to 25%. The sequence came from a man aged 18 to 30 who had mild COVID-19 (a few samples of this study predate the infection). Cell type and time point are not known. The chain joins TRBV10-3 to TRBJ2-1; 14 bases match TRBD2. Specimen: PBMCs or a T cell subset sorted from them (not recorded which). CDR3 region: CAIRGLAGDNEQFF. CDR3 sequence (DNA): TGTGCCATCAGGGGACTAGCGGGGGACAATGAGCAGTTCTTC.